Listed below are T cell receptor beta chains from one sample, sequenced in a study of blood T cell repertoires in COVID-19. Profiling relied on immunoSEQ multiplex PCR, and the TCRdb table lists in-frame clones only, not all of them. This sample has some 290,000 clones, with roughly 91% found just once. The sample was PBMCs or T cells enriched from blood (not recorded which). The receptors were sampled from a woman aged 40 to 50 with acute COVID-19. Each CDR3 is given with its conserved first and last residue. A D gene is named only where the DNA matches it firmly. Rows may omit the clone size; those that give it use once, few, many or a size class.

cdr3_nt | cdr3_aa | d_call | clone_size | j_call | v_call
TGTGCCAGCAGCCGGACACCACGCCTGGGCTACACCTTC | CASSRTPRLGYTF | - | - | TRBJ1-2 | TRBV2
TGTGCAGCAGCCCCAGCCGGACAGGGGATCTACGAGCAGTACTTC | CAAAPAGQGIYEQYF | TRBD1 | - | TRBJ2-7 | TRBV9
TGTGCCAGCAGAGGGGTGGGTGGCTACACCTTC | CASRGVGGYTF | - | - | TRBJ1-2 | TRBV2
TGTGCCAGCAGTCAGACAGGGGACCAAGAGACCCAGTACTTC | CASSQTGDQETQYF | TRBD1 | once | TRBJ2-5 | TRBV6-5
TGTGCCAGCCAACGTGAGGGCAACACCGGGGAGCTGTTTTTT | CASQREGNTGELFF | - | - | TRBJ2-2 | TRBV9
TGTGCCAGCTCACCACCGGTGGATCAGGTTTACGAGCAGTACTTC | CASSPPVDQVYEQYF | - | once | TRBJ2-7 | TRBV18
TGTGCCAGCAGCCCGAGGGTCCGACAGGGGGGAACAGATACGCAGTATTTT | CASSPRVRQGGTDTQYF | TRBD1 | - | TRBJ2-3 | TRBV27
TGTGCCAGCAGTCCTACCTCTGGGGCCAACGTCCTGACTTTC | CASSPTSGANVLTF | - | once | TRBJ2-6 | TRBV6-6
TGTGCCAGCAGCTACAGGGACGACCACAGACAGCCCCAGCATTTT | CASSYRDDHRQPQHF | - | - | TRBJ1-5 | TRBV2
TGTGCCAGCAGCTTACGTGTACAGGGGGTGTATGAGCAGTTCTTC | CASSLRVQGVYEQFF | TRBD1 | - | TRBJ2-1 | TRBV7-8
TGCGCCAGCAGCTCGGGACTAGCGGTTTACGAGCAGTACTTC | CASSSGLAVYEQYF | TRBD2 | - | TRBJ2-7 | TRBV5-1
TGTGCCAGCAGTGAAAGCCTCTCGGGGAAGACTGGGGCCAACGTCCTGACTTTC | CASSESLSGKTGANVLTF | - | once | TRBJ2-6 | TRBV2
TGTGCCAGCGGCAGGGACATGTTGAACACTGAAGCTTTCTTT | CASGRDMLNTEAFF | - | - | TRBJ1-1 | TRBV2
TGTGCCAGCGGATTACAGGGGGCTTCCAATGAGCAGTTCTTC | CASGLQGASNEQFF | TRBD1 | - | TRBJ2-1 | TRBV2
TGTGCCAGCAGCTTAGTAGCGGGCTCTAGCACAGATACGCAGTATTTT | CASSLVAGSSTDTQYF | TRBD2 | - | TRBJ2-3 | TRBV7-2
TGTGCCAGCAATCAACCTGCAGGGGCTTATCAGCCCCAGCATTTT | CASNQPAGAYQPQHF | - | - | TRBJ1-5 | TRBV9
TGTGCCAGCAGCTTAACGTCCCCACAGGGAGCCCCTCGGGGCTACACCTTC | CASSLTSPQGAPRGYTF | - | - | TRBJ1-2 | TRBV7-2
TGTGCCAGTAGGGAAGGGAGGAACACTGAAGCTTTCTTT | CASREGRNTEAFF | - | - | TRBJ1-1 | TRBV19
TGTGCCAGCGGGAGGGGATCAATCGAGCAGTACTTC | CASGRGSIEQYF | TRBD2 | - | TRBJ2-7 | TRBV6-5
TGTGCCAGCAGCCAAGATGAAACAGACTCCTACAATGAGCAGTTCTTC | CASSQDETDSYNEQFF | - | - | TRBJ2-1 | TRBV14
TGTGCCATCAGTGGAACAGGTCCGGGACAGGGGTCCGAGCAGTACTTC | CAISGTGPGQGSEQYF | TRBD1 | few | TRBJ2-7 | TRBV10-3
TGCGCCAGCAGCGAATCCGGGACAGGGTTCGCGACCAAAAACATTCAGTACTTC | CASSESGTGFATKNIQYF | TRBD1 | - | TRBJ2-4 | TRBV5-1
TGTGCCAGCAGCTTTTCACGGGATACGCAGTATTTT | CASSFSRDTQYF | - | - | TRBJ2-3 | TRBV7-2
TGTGCCAGCACAGGGGATGGGAAGACCCAGTACTTC | CASTGDGKTQYF | - | - | TRBJ2-5 | TRBV2
TGTGCCAGCAGCTTAGTGCTAGACCTTGACGAGCAGTACTTC | CASSLVLDLDEQYF | - | - | TRBJ2-7 | TRBV7-2
TGTGCCAGCAGCTGGGGGACAGGCGGGTCCCCCTACGAGCAGTACTTC | CASSWGTGGSPYEQYF | TRBD1 | - | TRBJ2-7 | TRBV5-4
TGCGCCAGCAAACCGGGAGATCGGTACGAGCAGTACTTC | CASKPGDRYEQYF | - | - | TRBJ2-7 | TRBV5-1
TGTGCCAGCAGTTACGGATCACTAGCGGGAGATGGCGAGCAGTACTTC | CASSYGSLAGDGEQYF | TRBD2 | - | TRBJ2-7 | TRBV6-5
TGCGCCAGCAGCTTGGCTAGGAGCGGGGGGGCAGACGAGCAGTACTTC | CASSLARSGGADEQYF | TRBD2 | - | TRBJ2-7 | TRBV5-1
TGTGCCAGCAGCTTAGGCGACAGTGAGCAGTTCTTC | CASSLGDSEQFF | - | - | TRBJ2-1 | TRBV7-8
TGTGCCAGCAGCTTGCAGAGGATGAACACTGAAGCTTTCTTT | CASSLQRMNTEAFF | - | - | TRBJ1-1 | TRBV5-6
TGTGCCAGCAGCAGGGGGTTGGTGGGGGACAATGAGCAGTTCTTC | CASSRGLVGDNEQFF | - | - | TRBJ2-1 | TRBV9
TGTGCCAGCAGCAGGGGGAAGAATACAGATACGCAGTATTTT | CASSRGKNTDTQYF | TRBD1 | - | TRBJ2-3 | TRBV6-5
TGTGCCAGCAGTGAACCGGGGGGCAGAACTAACTATGGCTACACCTTC | CASSEPGGRTNYGYTF | - | once | TRBJ1-2 | TRBV6-1
TGTGCCAGCAGGCCCTACAGCGGGCCATACAATGAGCAGTTCTTC | CASRPYSGPYNEQFF | - | - | TRBJ2-1 | TRBV5-4